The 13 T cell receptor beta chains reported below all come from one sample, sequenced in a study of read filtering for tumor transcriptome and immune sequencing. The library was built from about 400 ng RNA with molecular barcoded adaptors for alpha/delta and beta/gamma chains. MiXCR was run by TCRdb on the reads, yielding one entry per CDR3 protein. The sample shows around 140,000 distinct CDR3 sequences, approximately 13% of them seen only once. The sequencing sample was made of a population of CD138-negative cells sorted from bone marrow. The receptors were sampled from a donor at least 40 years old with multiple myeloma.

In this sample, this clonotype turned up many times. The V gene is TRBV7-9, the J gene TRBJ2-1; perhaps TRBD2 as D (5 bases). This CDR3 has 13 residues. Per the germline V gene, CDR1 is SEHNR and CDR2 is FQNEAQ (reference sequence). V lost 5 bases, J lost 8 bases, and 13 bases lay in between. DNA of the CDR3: TGTGCCAGCAGCCCCCGCGGGTCGGATGAGCAGTTCTTC. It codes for CASSPRGSDEQFF.

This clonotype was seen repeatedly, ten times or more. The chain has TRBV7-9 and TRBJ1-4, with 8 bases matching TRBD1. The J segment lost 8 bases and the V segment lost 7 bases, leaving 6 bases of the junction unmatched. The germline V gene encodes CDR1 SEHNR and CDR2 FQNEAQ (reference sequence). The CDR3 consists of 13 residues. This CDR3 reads CASIRTGSEKLFF. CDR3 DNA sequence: TGTGCCAGCATCCGGACAGGGAGCGAAAAACTGTTTTTT.

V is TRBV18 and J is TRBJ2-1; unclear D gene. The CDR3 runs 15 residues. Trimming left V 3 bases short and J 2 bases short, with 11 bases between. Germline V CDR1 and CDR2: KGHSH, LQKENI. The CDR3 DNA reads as TGTGCCAGCTCACCCCTCGGAATCCCCTACAATGAGCAGTTCTTC. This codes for CASSPLGIPYNEQFF. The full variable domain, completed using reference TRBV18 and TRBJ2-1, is NAGVMQNPRHLVRRRGQEARLRCSPMKGHSHVYWYRQLPEEGLKFMVYLQKENIIDESGMPKERFSAEFPKEGPSILRIQQVVRGDSAAYFCASSPLGIPYNEQFFGPGTRLTVL.

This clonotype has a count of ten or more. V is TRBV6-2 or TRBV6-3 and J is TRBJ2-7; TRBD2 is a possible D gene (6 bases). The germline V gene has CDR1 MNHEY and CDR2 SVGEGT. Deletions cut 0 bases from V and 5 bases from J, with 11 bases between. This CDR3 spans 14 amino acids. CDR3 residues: CASSYSSRGNEQYF. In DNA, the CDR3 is TGTGCCAGCAGTTACTCATCGCGGGGCAACGAGCAGTACTTC.

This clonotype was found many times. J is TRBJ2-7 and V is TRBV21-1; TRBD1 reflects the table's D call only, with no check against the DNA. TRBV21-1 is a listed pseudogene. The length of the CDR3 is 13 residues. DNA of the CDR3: TGTGCCGGCCCGGGACAGGGGATCGGCGAGCAGTACTTC. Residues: CAGPGQGIGEQYF.

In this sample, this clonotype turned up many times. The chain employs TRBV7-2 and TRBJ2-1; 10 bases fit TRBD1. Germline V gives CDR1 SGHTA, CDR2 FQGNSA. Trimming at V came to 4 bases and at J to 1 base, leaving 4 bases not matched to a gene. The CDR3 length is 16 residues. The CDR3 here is CASSSPDRGSYNEQFF. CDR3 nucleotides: TGTGCCAGCAGCTCTCCGGACAGGGGGTCCTACAATGAGCAGTTCTTC.

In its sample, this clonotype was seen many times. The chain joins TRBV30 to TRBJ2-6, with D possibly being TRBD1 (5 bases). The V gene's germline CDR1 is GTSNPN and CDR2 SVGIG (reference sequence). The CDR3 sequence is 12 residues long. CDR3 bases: TGTGCACAAGGGGCTGGGGCCAACGTCCTGACTTTC. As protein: CAQGAGANVLTF.

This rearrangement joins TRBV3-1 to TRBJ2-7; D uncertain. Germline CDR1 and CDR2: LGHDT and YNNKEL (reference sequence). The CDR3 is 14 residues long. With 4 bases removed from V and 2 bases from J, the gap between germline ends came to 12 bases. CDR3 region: CASSPSFDAYEQYF. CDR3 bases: TGTGCCAGCAGCCCCAGCTTCGATGCCTACGAGCAGTACTTC.

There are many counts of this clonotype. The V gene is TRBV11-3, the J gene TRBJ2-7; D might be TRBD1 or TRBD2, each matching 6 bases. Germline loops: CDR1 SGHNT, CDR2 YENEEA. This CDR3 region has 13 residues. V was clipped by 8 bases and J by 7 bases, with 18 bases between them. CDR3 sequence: CASGGPATGEQYF. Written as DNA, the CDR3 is TGTGCCAGCGGGGGGCCTGCCACGGGGGAGCAGTACTTC. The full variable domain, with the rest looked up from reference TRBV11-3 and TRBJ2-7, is EAGVVQSPRYKIIEKKQPVAFWCNPISGHNTLYWYLQNLGQGPELLIRYENEEAVDDSQLPKDRFSAERLKGVDSTLKIQPAELGDSAVYLCASGGPATGEQYFGPGTRLTVT.

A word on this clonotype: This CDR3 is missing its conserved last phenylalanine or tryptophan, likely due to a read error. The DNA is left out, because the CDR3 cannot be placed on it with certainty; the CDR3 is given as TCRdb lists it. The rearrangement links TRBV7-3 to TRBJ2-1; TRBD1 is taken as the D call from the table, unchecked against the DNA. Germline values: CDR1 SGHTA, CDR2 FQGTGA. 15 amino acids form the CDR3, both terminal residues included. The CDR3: CASSSGTLRGNGQLY.

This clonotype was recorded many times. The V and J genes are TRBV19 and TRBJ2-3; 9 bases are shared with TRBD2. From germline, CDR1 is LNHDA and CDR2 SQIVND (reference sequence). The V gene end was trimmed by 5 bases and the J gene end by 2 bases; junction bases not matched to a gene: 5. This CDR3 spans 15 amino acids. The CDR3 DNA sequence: TGTGCCAGTAGTGTAGCGGGAGCGATCACAGATACGCAGTATTTT. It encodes CASSVAGAITDTQYF.

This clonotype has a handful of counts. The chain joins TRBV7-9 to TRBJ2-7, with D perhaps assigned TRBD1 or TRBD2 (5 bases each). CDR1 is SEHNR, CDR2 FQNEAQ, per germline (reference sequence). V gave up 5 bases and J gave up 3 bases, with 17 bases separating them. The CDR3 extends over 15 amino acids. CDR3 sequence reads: CASSHRAGTGYEQYF. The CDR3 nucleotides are TGTGCCAGCAGCCACCGGGCAGGGACGGGCTACGAGCAGTACTTC.

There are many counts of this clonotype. CDR3 in amino acids: CASSLDSRREQYF. In DNA, the CDR3 is TGTGCCAGCAGTTTGGACAGCCGGCGGGAGCAGTACTTC. The chain employs TRBV12-3 or TRBV12-4 and TRBJ2-7; D is perhaps TRBD1 (6 bases). Between the trimmed V and J ends, which lost 3 bases and 7 bases, there was a span of 13 bases. The CDR3 has 13 amino acids.